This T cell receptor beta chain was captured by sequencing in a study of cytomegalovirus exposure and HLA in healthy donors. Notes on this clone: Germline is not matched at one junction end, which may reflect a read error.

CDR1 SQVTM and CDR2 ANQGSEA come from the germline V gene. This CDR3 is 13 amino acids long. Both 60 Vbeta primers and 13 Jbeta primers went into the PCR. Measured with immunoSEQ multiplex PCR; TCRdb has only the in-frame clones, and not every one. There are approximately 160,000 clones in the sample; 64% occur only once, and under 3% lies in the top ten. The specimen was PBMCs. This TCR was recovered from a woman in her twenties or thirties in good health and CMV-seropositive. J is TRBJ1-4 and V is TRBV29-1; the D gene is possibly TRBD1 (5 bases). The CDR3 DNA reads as TGCAGCTTGACGTCGCAGGGCTGGGAAAACCTGTTTTTT. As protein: CSLTSQGWENLFF.